This TCR beta chain was sequenced for a study of cytomegalovirus exposure and HLA in healthy donors. Clones were read by immunoSEQ multiplex PCR, and TCRdb kept only the in-frame ones, dropping some. Here the sample spans 100,000 to 150,000 clones, 70% to 90% being singletons. Germline V gene lookup returns CDR1 SGDLS and CDR2 YYNGEE. V lost 0 bases and J 3 bases, leaving 8 bases between the germline ends. This CDR3 contains 14 residues. This clonotype was obtained from a woman between 18 and 29 years old in good health and CMV-seronegative. Material for sequencing was PBMCs. This chain links TRBV9 with TRBJ2-3; D ambiguous. CDR3 sequence (DNA): TGTGCCAGCAGCGTAGTCGGAGCGACAGATACGCAGTATTTT. This gives the protein CASSVVGATDTQYF.